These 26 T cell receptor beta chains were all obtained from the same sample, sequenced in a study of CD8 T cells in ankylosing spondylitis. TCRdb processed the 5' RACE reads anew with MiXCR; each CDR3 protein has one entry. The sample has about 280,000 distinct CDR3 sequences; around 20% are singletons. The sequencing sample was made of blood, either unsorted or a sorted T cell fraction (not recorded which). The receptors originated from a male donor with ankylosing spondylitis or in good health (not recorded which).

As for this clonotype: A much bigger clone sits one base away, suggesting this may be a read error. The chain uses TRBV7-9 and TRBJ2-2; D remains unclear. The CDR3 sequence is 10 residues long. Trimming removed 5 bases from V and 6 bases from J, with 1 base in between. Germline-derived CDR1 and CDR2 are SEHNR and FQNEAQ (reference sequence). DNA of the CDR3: TGTGCCAGCAGCCCCGGGGAGCTGTTTTTT. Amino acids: CASSPGELFF. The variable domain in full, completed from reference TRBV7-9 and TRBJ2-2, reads DTGVSQNPRHKITKRGQNVTFRCDPISEHNRLYWYRQTLGQGPEFLTYFQNEAQLEKSRLLSDRFSAERPKGSFSTLEIQRTEQGDSAMYLCASSPGELFFGEGSRLTVL.

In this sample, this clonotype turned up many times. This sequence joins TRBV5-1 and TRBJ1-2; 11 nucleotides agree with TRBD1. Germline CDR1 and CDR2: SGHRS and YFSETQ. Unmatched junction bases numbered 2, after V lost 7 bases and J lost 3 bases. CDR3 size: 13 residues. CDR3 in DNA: TGCGCCAGCGGACAGGGGGCGGACTATGGCTACACCTTC. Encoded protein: CASGQGADYGYTF.

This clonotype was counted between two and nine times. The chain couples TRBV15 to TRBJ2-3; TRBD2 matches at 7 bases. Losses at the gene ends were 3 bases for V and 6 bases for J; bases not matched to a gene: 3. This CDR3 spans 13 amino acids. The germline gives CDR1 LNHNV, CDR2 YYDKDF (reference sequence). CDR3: CATSRTSLDTQYF. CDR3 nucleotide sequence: TGTGCCACCAGCAGGACTAGCTTGGATACGCAGTATTTT.

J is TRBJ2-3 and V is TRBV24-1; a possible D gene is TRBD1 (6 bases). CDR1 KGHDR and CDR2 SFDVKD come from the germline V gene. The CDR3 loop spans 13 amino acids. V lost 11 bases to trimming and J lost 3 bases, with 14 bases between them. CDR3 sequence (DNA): TGTGCCATCGGCCGCACAGGGACAGATACGCAGTATTTT. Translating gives CAIGRTGTDTQYF.

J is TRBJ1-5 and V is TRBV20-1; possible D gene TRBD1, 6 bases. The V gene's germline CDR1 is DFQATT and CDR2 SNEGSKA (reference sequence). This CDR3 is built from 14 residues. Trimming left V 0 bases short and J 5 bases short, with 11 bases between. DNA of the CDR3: TGCAGTGCTAGAGATAGTGGGGGCTATCAGCCCCAGCATTTT. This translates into CSARDSGGYQPQHF.

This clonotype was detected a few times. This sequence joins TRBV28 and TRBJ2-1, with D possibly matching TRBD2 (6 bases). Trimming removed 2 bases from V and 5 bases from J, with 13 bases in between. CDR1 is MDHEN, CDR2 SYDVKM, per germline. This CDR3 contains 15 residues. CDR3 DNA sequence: TGTGCCAGCAGTTTAAACGGGGGACTTGACAATGAGCAGTTCTTC. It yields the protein CASSLNGGLDNEQFF.

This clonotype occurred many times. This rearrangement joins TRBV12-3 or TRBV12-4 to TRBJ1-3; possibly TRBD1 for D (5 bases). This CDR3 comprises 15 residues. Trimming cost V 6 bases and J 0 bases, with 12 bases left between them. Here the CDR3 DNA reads TGTGCCAGCAGAACCGGGACCGCCTCTGGAAACACCATATATTTT. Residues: CASRTGTASGNTIYF.

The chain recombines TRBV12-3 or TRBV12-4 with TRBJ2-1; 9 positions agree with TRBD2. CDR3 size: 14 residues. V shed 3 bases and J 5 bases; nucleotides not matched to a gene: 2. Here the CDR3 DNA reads TGTGCCAGCAGTTTGACTAGCGGCGACAATGAGCAGTTCTTC. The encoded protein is CASSLTSGDNEQFF.

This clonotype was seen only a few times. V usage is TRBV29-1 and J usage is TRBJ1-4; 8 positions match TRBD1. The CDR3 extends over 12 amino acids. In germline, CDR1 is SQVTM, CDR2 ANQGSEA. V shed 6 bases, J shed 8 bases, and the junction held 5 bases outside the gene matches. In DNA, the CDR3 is TGCAGCGTCTTGGGGACAGGCGAAAAACTGTTTTTT. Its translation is CSVLGTGEKLFF.

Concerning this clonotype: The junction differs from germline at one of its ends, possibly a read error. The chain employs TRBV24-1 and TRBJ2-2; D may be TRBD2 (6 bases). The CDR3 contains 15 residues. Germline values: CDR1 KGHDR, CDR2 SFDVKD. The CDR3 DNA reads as TGTGCCACCAGTGATCGGGGGAGTGACACCGGGGCGCTGTTTTTT. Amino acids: CATSDRGSDTGALFF.

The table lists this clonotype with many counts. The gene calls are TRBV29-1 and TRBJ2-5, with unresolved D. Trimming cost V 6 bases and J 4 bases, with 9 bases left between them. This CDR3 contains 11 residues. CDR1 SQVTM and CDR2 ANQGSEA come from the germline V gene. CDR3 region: CSVTELETQYF. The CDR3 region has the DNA TGCAGCGTAACGGAACTAGAGACCCAGTACTTC.

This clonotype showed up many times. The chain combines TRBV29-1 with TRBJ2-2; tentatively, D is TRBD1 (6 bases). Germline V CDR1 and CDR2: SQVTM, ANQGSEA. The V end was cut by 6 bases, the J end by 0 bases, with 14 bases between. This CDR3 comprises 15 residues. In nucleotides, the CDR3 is TGCAGCGTCGTACCCGGGACACCGAACACCGGGGAGCTGTTTTTT. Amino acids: CSVVPGTPNTGELFF.

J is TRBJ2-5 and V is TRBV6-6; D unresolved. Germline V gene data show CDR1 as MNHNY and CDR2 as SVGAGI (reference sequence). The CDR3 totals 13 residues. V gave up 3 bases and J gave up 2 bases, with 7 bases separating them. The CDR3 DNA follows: TGTGCCAGCAGTTATAAAAAGCAAGAGACCCAGTACTTC. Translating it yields CASSYKKQETQYF.

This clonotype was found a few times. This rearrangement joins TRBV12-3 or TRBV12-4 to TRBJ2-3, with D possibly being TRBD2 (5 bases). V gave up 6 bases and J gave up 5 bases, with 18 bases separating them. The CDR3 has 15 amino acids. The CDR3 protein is CASSRTEGRGDTQYF. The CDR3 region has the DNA TGTGCCAGCAGCCGCACCGAGGGCCGGGGAGATACGCAGTATTTT.

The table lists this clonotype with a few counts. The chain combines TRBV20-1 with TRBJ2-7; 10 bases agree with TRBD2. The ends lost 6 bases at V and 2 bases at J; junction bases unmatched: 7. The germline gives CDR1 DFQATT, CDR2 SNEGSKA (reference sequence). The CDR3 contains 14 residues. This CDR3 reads CSARGLAGAYEQYV. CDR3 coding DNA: TGCAGTGCCCGGGGGCTAGCGGGAGCCTACGAGCAGTACGTC.

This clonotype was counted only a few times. The CDR3: CASRTGLAGFYNEQFF. The CDR3 nucleotides are TGTGCCAGCAGAACGGGACTAGCGGGATTCTACAATGAGCAGTTCTTC. The chain combines TRBV12-3 or TRBV12-4 with TRBJ2-1; 13 bases line up with TRBD2. The CDR3 runs to 16 residues. V was pared by 6 bases and J by 3 bases, with 5 bases of the junction left unmatched.

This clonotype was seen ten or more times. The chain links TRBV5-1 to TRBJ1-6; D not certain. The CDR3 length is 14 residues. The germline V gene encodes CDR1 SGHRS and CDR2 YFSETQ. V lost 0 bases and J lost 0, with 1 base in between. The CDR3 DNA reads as TGCGCCAGCAGCTTGGTCTCCTATAATTCACCCCTCCACTTT. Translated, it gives CASSLVSYNSPLHF.

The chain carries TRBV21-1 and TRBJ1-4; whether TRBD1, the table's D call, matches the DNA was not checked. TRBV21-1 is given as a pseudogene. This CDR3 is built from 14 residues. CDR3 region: CASSSGAQNEKLFF. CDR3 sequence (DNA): TGTGCCAGCAGCAGCGGCGCGCAGAATGAAAAACTGTTTTTT.

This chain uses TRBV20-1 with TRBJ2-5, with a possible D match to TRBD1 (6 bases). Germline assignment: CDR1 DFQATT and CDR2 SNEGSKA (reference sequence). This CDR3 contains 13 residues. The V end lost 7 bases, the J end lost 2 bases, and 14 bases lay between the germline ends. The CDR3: CSVDLDRQETQYF. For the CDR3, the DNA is TGCAGTGTCGACCTGGACAGACAAGAGACCCAGTACTTC.

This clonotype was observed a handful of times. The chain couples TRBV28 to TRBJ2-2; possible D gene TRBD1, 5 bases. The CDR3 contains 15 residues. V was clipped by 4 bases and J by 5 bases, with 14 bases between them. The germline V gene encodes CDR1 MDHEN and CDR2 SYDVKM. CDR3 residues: CASSSQATWTGELFF. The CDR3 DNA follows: TGTGCCAGCAGTTCACAGGCTACCTGGACCGGGGAGCTGTTTTTT.

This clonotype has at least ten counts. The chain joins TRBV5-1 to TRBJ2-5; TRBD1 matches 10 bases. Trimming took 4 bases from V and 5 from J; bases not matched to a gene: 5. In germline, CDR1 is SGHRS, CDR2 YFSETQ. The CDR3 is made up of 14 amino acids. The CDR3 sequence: CASSPGTGVETQYF. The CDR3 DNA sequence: TGCGCCAGCAGCCCCGGGACAGGGGTTGAGACCCAGTACTTC.

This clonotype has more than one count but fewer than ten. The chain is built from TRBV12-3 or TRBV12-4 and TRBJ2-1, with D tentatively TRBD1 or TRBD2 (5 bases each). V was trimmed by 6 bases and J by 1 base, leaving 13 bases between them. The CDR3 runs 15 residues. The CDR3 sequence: CASRTFGGSYNEQFF. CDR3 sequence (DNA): TGTGCCAGCAGGACGTTTGGGGGATCCTACAATGAGCAGTTCTTC.

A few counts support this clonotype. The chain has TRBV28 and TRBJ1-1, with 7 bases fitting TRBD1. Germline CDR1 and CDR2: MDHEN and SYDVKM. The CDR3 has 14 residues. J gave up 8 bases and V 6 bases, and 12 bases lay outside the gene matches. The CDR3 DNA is TGTGCCAGCAGCCCTAGGTGGGACAGCTCGGAAGCTTTCTTT. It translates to CASSPRWDSSEAFF.

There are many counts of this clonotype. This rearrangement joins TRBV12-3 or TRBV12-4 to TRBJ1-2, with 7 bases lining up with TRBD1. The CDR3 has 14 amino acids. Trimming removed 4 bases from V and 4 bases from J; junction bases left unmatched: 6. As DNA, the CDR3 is TGTGCCAGCAGTTCCCCGGGACAGTTCTATGGCTACACCTTC. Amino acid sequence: CASSSPGQFYGYTF.

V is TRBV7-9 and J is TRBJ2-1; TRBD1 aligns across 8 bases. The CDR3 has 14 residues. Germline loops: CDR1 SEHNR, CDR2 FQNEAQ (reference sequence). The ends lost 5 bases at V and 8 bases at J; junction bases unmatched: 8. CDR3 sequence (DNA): TGTGCCAGCAGCCACAGGGGGGAAAAACATGAGCAGTTCTTC. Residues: CASSHRGEKHEQFF.

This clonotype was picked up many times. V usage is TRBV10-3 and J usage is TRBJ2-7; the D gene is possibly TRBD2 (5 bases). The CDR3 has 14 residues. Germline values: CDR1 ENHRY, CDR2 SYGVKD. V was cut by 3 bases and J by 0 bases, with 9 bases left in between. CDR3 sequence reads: CAISEPTISYEQYV. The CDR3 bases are TGTGCCATCAGTGAACCGACTATCTCCTACGAGCAGTACGTC.